The 27 T cell receptor beta chains below come from one sample, sequenced in a study of blood T cell repertoires in COVID-19. Data came from immunoSEQ multiplex PCR; TCRdb stores just in-frame clones and leaves some out. Of 490,000 or so clones detected, around nine tenths appear once; the ten largest clones hold 1.5% to 2%. Sequencing input: PBMCs or T cells enriched from blood (not recorded which). These TCRs come from a woman between 40 and 50 years old who had recovered from COVID-19.

The chain recombines TRBV3-1 (or the pseudogene TRBV3-2) with TRBJ2-7; 9 bases line up with TRBD2. This CDR3 contains 14 residues. Per germline, CDR1 LGHDT and CDR2 YNNKEL (reference sequence). V was clipped by 1 base and J by 5 bases; unmatched bases: 3. The CDR3 here is CASSQAGTSHEQYF. CDR3 sequence (DNA): TGTGCCAGCAGCCAAGCCGGGACTAGCCACGAGCAGTACTTC.

The chain combines TRBV29-1 with TRBJ1-5; 10 bases are a match to TRBD1. In germline, CDR1 is SQVTM, CDR2 ANQGSEA. The CDR3 covers 13 residues. V trimming: 7 bases; J trimming: 2 bases; junction bases outside the gene matches: 2. Here the CDR3 DNA reads TGCAGCGCGACAGGGGGCGGCAATCAGCCCCAGCATTTT. Translating gives CSATGGGNQPQHF. The variable domain in full, completed from reference TRBV29-1 and TRBJ1-5, reads SAVISQKPSRDICQRGTSLTIQCQVDSQVTMMFWYRQQPGQSLTLIATANQGSEATYESGFVIDKFPISRPNLTFSTLTVSNMSPEDSSIYLCSATGGGNQPQHFGDGTRLSIL.

This rearrangement joins TRBV2 to TRBJ2-7; the D is unclear. Trimming cost V 1 base and J 0 bases, with 16 bases left between them. Germline loops: CDR1 SNHLY, CDR2 FYNNEI. This CDR3 spans 17 amino acids. This chain's CDR3 is CASSEDGSDPSSYEQYF. CDR3 DNA: TGTGCCAGCAGTGAAGATGGAAGCGACCCGAGCTCCTACGAGCAGTACTTC. The variable domain in full, completed from reference TRBV2 and TRBJ2-7, reads EPEVTQTPSHQVTQMGQEVILRCVPISNHLYFYWYRQILGQKVEFLVSFYNNEISEKSEIFDDQFSVERPDGSNFTLKIRSTKLEDSAMYFCASSEDGSDPSSYEQYFGPGTRLTVT.

The J gene is TRBJ1-6, the V gene TRBV27; D is ambiguous. The germline V gene has CDR1 MNHEY and CDR2 SMNVEV (reference sequence). V was shortened by 2 bases and J by 9 bases, with 8 bases between the two germline ends. The CDR3 length is 13 residues. The CDR3 bases are TGTGCCAGCAGTTTAGAGGGTTTTTCACCCCTCCACTTT. This gives the protein CASSLEGFSPLHF.

This chain links TRBV10-3 with TRBJ2-7, with 7 bases aligning to TRBD1. Looked up from germline, CDR1 is ENHRY and CDR2 is SYGVKD. Trimming at V came to 3 bases and at J to 0 bases, leaving 2 bases not matched to a gene. The CDR3 extends over 14 amino acids. CDR3 loop: CAISDGTASYEQYF. CDR3 sequence (DNA): TGTGCCATCAGTGACGGGACAGCCTCCTACGAGCAGTACTTC.

The chain recombines TRBV27 with TRBJ1-1, with D tentatively TRBD1 (5 bases). This CDR3 has 17 amino acids. Trimming stripped 3 bases from V and 5 bases from J, with 22 bases between. In germline, CDR1 is MNHEY, CDR2 SMNVEV (reference sequence). CDR3 nucleotides: TGTGCCAGCAGTTTCGTTCGGGGGAGAAGTTCAGGGACTGAAGCTTTCTTT. It specifies CASSFVRGRSSGTEAFF.

V usage is TRBV29-1 and J usage is TRBJ2-4; a possible D gene is TRBD1 (8 bases). Germline CDR1 reads SQVTM; CDR2 reads ANQGSEA. The ends were cut back, 6 bases at V and 2 bases at J, with 23 bases in the middle. The CDR3 spans 17 residues. The CDR3 is CSVGQQGGTGSKNIQYF. The CDR3 DNA sequence: TGCAGCGTCGGGCAACAGGGGGGGACAGGCTCCAAAAACATTCAGTACTTC. The full variable domain, its missing parts supplied by reference TRBV29-1 and TRBJ2-4, is SAVISQKPSRDICQRGTSLTIQCQVDSQVTMMFWYRQQPGQSLTLIATANQGSEATYESGFVIDKFPISRPNLTFSTLTVSNMSPEDSSIYLCSVGQQGGTGSKNIQYFGAGTRLSVL.

The chain couples TRBV20-1 to TRBJ2-3; the D is unclear. Deletions cut 6 bases from V and 5 bases from J, with 9 bases between. This CDR3 has 11 residues. The germline V gene has CDR1 DFQATT and CDR2 SNEGSKA (reference sequence). The CDR3 loop is CSARYGDTQYF. CDR3 sequence (DNA): TGCAGTGCGAGGTATGGAGATACGCAGTATTTT.

The chain uses TRBV27 and TRBJ2-1; no definite D call. The CDR3 covers 14 residues. CDR1 MNHEY and CDR2 SMNVEV come from the germline V gene (reference sequence). V lost 8 bases and J 0 bases, leaving 11 bases between the germline ends. The CDR3 loop reads CASGTTSSYNEQFF. As DNA, the CDR3 is TGTGCCAGCGGTACTACGAGCTCCTACAATGAGCAGTTCTTC.

This clone was picked up a small number of times. The chain combines TRBV11-3 with TRBJ2-3; 13 positions match TRBD2. Germline assignment: CDR1 SGHNT and CDR2 YENEEA. CDR3 length: 19 residues. V lost 4 bases and J lost 2; bases outside the gene matches: 12. The CDR3 loop reads CASSSGLAGEIWFTDTQYF. The CDR3 DNA sequence: TGTGCCAGCAGCTCCGGACTAGCGGGAGAGATTTGGTTCACAGATACGCAGTATTTT.

This clone was counted only a few times. This chain connects TRBV4-1 to TRBJ2-7; TRBD1 might be the D (5 bases). CDR1 and CDR2 from the germline V gene are MGHRA and YSYEKL. Trimming removed 3 bases from V and 3 bases from J, with 15 bases in between. This CDR3 comprises 15 residues. The chain's CDR3 is CASSQRQQTDYEQYF. In DNA form, the CDR3 reads TGCGCCAGCAGCCAGCGACAGCAGACCGACTACGAGCAGTACTTC.

The CDR3 nucleotides are TGTGCCAGCAGACAAGGACAGGGGAACGAGCAGTTCTTC. It translates to CASRQGQGNEQFF. The rearrangement links TRBV7-9 to TRBJ2-1, with 9 bases lining up with TRBD1. J lost 10 bases, V lost 6 bases, and 7 bases had no gene match. Germline-derived CDR1 and CDR2 are SEHNR and FQNEAQ (reference sequence). This CDR3 has 13 residues.

The rearrangement uses TRBV7-9 and TRBJ2-3; the D gene is possibly TRBD1 (6 bases). Trimming left V 1 base short and J 5 bases short, with 10 bases between. CDR1 and CDR2 from the germline V gene are SEHNR and FQNEAQ (reference sequence). The CDR3 extends over 14 amino acids. The CDR3 nucleotides read TGTGCCAGCAGCTTAGGAGGGACAATAGATACGCAGTATTTT. Translation: CASSLGGTIDTQYF.

V and J are TRBV6-5 and TRBJ2-1; 9 bases are a match to TRBD2. Unmatched junction bases numbered 6, after V lost 6 bases and J lost 3 bases. The CDR3 totals 15 residues. Germline assignment: CDR1 MNHEY and CDR2 SVGAGI. CDR3 nucleotides: TGTGCCAGCAGAGCAGCGGGGGGAGGCTACAATGAGCAGTTCTTC. Its translation: CASRAAGGGYNEQFF.

The chain uses TRBV28 and TRBJ2-7; possibly TRBD2 for D (5 bases). Trimming shortened V by 7 bases and J by 3 bases, and 13 bases separated the two germline ends. CDR3 length equals 13 residues. The germline CDR1 and CDR2 sequences are MDHEN and SYDVKM. The CDR3 DNA is TGTGCCAGCACTCTATTTGAGGGCTACGAGCAGTACTTC. Residues: CASTLFEGYEQYF.

The chain is built from TRBV19 and TRBJ2-3; 10 bases line up with TRBD1. The length of the CDR3 is 13 residues. The V gene's germline CDR1 is LNHDA and CDR2 SQIVND (reference sequence). V was clipped by 7 bases and J by 5 bases; unmatched bases: 3. The CDR3 here is CASKTGGKDTQYF. CDR3 bases: TGTGCCAGTAAGACAGGGGGCAAAGATACGCAGTATTTT. The whole variable domain, remainder taken from reference TRBV19 and TRBJ2-3, is DGGITQSPKYLFRKEGQNVTLSCEQNLNHDAMYWYRQDPGQGLRLIYYSQIVNDFQKGDIAEGYSVSREKKESFPLTVTSAQKNPTAFYLCASKTGGKDTQYFGPGTRLTVL.

This clone was observed a single time. This chain connects TRBV18 to TRBJ2-7, with D tentatively TRBD1 (7 bases). Germline CDR1 and CDR2: KGHSH and LQKENI. V shed 4 bases and J shed 3 bases, with 16 bases lying between them. The length of the CDR3 is 15 residues. As DNA, the CDR3 is TGTGCCAGCTCACGCGGGACAGCAGGGTTCTACGAGCAGTACTTC. This encodes CASSRGTAGFYEQYF.

This chain connects TRBV19 to TRBJ1-5, with D unresolved. Trimming shortened V by 6 bases and J by 4 bases, and 22 bases separated the two germline ends. The CDR3 extends over 17 amino acids. Germline lookup yields CDR1 LNHDA and CDR2 SQIVND (reference sequence). This chain's CDR3 is CASSAPGEGTTNQPQHF. Written as DNA, the CDR3 is TGTGCCAGTAGCGCCCCGGGAGAGGGAACGACAAATCAGCCCCAGCATTTT.

V usage is TRBV6-5 and J usage is TRBJ1-2; TRBD1 is a possible D gene (6 bases). The CDR3 consists of 11 residues. Germline-derived CDR1 and CDR2 are MNHEY and SVGAGI. The ends were cut back, 2 bases at V and 8 bases at J, with 6 bases in the middle. CDR3 coding DNA: TGTGCCAGCAGTTACGGGGGCGGCTACACCTTC. It codes for CASSYGGGYTF.

This chain links TRBV28 with TRBJ2-3, with D perhaps TRBD2 (5 bases). The CDR3 loop spans 13 amino acids. V was cut by 7 bases and J by 7 bases, with 15 bases left in between. Germline V gene data show CDR1 as MDHEN and CDR2 as SYDVKM. The CDR3 bases are TGTGCCAGCACCCTAGCTTTCCCAAATACGCAGTATTTT. Translation: CASTLAFPNTQYF. Full variable domain (remainder filled in from reference TRBV28 and TRBJ2-3): DVKVTQSSRYLVKRTGEKVFLECVQDMDHENMFWYRQDPGLGLRLIYFSYDVKMKEKGDIPEGYSVSREKKERFSLILESASTNQTSMYLCASTLAFPNTQYFGPGTRLTVL.

The chain uses TRBV7-2 and TRBJ2-1, with 9 bases fitting TRBD1. The CDR3 runs 14 residues. V was pared by 2 bases and J by 8 bases, with 4 bases of the junction left unmatched. Germline V gene lookup returns CDR1 SGHTA and CDR2 FQGNSA. CDR3 amino acids: CASSLQGQGDEQFF. In nucleotides, the CDR3 is TGTGCCAGCAGCTTACAGGGACAGGGTGATGAGCAGTTCTTC.

The rearrangement uses TRBV30 and TRBJ2-7, with D maybe TRBD2 (5 bases). Germline V gene lookup returns CDR1 GTSNPN and CDR2 SVGIG (reference sequence). Trimming shortened V by 5 bases and J by 0 bases, and 14 bases separated the two germline ends. The CDR3 sequence is 14 residues long. Here the CDR3 reads CAWERSGNSYEQYF. CDR3 coding DNA: TGTGCCTGGGAACGTTCCGGGAACTCCTACGAGCAGTACTTC.

The chain carries TRBV3-1 (or the pseudogene TRBV3-2) and TRBJ2-2, with 7 bases lining up with TRBD1. CDR1 is LGHDT, CDR2 YNNKEL, per germline (reference sequence). This CDR3 contains 13 residues. With V trimmed by 6 bases and J by 4 bases, 2 bases remained unmatched. CDR3 protein: CASRNRGTGELFF. The CDR3 nucleotides read TGTGCCAGCAGAAACAGGGGCACCGGGGAGCTGTTTTTT.

The CDR3 region has the DNA TGTGCCAGCAGTTTATTCGTTCCTCAGCCCCAGCATTTT. Its translation is CASSLFVPQPQHF. This chain links TRBV12-3 or TRBV12-4 with TRBJ1-5; D is unresolved. Trimming removed 2 bases at V and 6 bases at J, with 8 bases between. The CDR3 runs to 13 residues.

The CDR3 is CASSPRGQGVTEAFF. CDR3 nucleotides: TGTGCCAGCTCACCACGGGGACAGGGAGTCACTGAAGCTTTCTTT. The chain combines TRBV18 with TRBJ1-1, with 9 bases that match TRBD1. The CDR3 sequence is 15 residues long. The junction had 4 bases not matched to a gene; V was cut back by 1 base and J by 4 bases. Germline-derived CDR1 and CDR2 are KGHSH and LQKENI.

This rearrangement joins TRBV10-3 to TRBJ2-7; TRBD2 aligns across 7 bases. Trimming cost V 6 bases and J 7 bases; bases outside gene matches: 6. This CDR3 is built from 12 residues. In germline, CDR1 is ENHRY, CDR2 SYGVKD. CDR3 sequence reads: CAIRELAREQYF. In DNA form, the CDR3 reads TGTGCCATCAGAGAACTAGCGAGGGAGCAGTACTTC.

The V call is TRBV7-2, the J call TRBJ1-1; 12 bases fit TRBD1. V shed 6 bases and J 5 bases; nucleotides not matched to a gene: 4. This CDR3 has 14 amino acids. CDR1 is SGHTA, CDR2 FQGNSA, per germline. This chain's CDR3 is CASRGQGAGTEAFF. Here the CDR3 DNA reads TGTGCCAGCAGGGGACAGGGGGCTGGGACTGAAGCTTTCTTT.